Listed here are 13 T cell receptor beta chains from one sample, sequenced in a study of beta chain features in type 1 diabetes. All of the isolated RNA was reverse transcribed, so expressed TCRB transcripts were sequenced. Profiling relied on immunoSEQ multiplex PCR, and the TCRdb table lists in-frame clones only, not all of them. The sample lists 120,000 to 150,000 clones, 48% occurring once. The source material was Tregs from blood. The receptors stem from a man aged 18 to 35 in good health.

The chain links TRBV19 to TRBJ2-2, with D possibly TRBD1 on 5 matching bases. The CDR3 is made up of 14 amino acids. Trimming pared 3 bases from V and 6 bases from J, leaving 11 bases between. CDR1 and CDR2 (germline): LNHDA, SQIVND (reference sequence). In DNA, the CDR3 is TGTGCCAGTAGTATTTGGGCAGGGTCCGGGGAGCTGTTTTTT. It encodes CASSIWAGSGELFF.

V gene TRBV28 combines with J gene TRBJ2-1; maybe TRBD2 (7 bases). The CDR3 extends over 15 amino acids. V was clipped by 2 bases and J by 12 bases, with 20 bases between them. Per the germline V gene, CDR1 is MDHEN and CDR2 is SYDVKM. CDR3 in DNA: TGTGCCAGCAGTTTAAGGAGAGGGGGGGAGAGAGGGCAGTTCTTC. It specifies CASSLRRGGERGQFF.

The chain has TRBV6-5 and TRBJ1-3, with D uncertain. The V gene lost 2 bases and the J gene lost 2 bases, with 7 bases spanning the gap. The CDR3 has 14 amino acids. CDR1 is MNHEY, CDR2 SVGAGI, per germline. The chain's CDR3 is CASSYGQTGNTIYF. The DNA for the CDR3 is TGTGCCAGCAGTTACGGGCAGACTGGAAACACCATATATTTT.

This clone was observed a few times. V and J are TRBV7-2 and TRBJ2-5; no clear D. Trimming shortened V by 1 base and J by 7 bases, and 10 bases separated the two germline ends. This CDR3 contains 13 residues. Germline CDR1 SGHTA, CDR2 FQGNSA. As DNA, the CDR3 is TGTGCCAGCAGCTTAGAGCGCATCGGGACCCAGTACTTC. This encodes CASSLERIGTQYF.

The table lists this clone with a few counts. The J gene is TRBJ2-4, the V gene TRBV19, with TRBD1 as a possible D gene (5 bases). The CDR3 loop spans 16 amino acids. The V and J ends lost 3 bases and 3 bases respectively, with 15 bases between them. Germline V gives CDR1 LNHDA, CDR2 SQIVND (reference sequence). The CDR3, as DNA: TGTGCCAGTAGTATTGGCAGGGCCCTAGACAAAAACATTCAGTACTTC. Translated: CASSIGRALDKNIQYF.

There are a few counts of this clone. The chain combines TRBV19 with TRBJ2-3, with D maybe TRBD1 (6 bases). V was cut by 6 bases and J by 3 bases, with 13 bases left in between. The CDR3 totals 14 residues. Germline V gene data show CDR1 as LNHDA and CDR2 as SQIVND (reference sequence). CDR3 sequence reads: CASRSRGSTDTQYF. CDR3 coding DNA: TGTGCCAGTAGATCAAGGGGGAGTACAGATACGCAGTATTTT.

The chain carries TRBV25-1 and TRBJ2-5, with 8 bases identical to TRBD1. Germline trimming cut 1 base from V and 4 bases from J; bases unmatched to any gene: 5. In germline, CDR1 is MGHDK, CDR2 SYGVNS. This CDR3 is 15 amino acids long. As DNA, the CDR3 is TGTGCCAGCAGTGAATTCAGGGGGCAGGTAGAGACCCAGTACTTC. Translated: CASSEFRGQVETQYF.

This sequence joins TRBV28 and TRBJ2-5; 8 bases line up with TRBD1. The CDR3 is made up of 15 amino acids. Germline V gene sequence: CDR1 MDHEN, CDR2 SYDVKM. V lost 5 bases and J lost 5; bases outside the gene matches: 10. CDR3 in DNA: TGTGCCAGCAGTCCAGGCGGGCAGGGGGCGGAGACCCAGTACTTC. Translated: CASSPGGQGAETQYF.

This CDR3 reads CASRTTQGNEKLFF. CDR3 DNA: TGCGCCAGCAGAACTACACAGGGTAATGAAAAACTGTTTTTT. The genes are TRBV4-1 and TRBJ1-4; possibly TRBD1 for D (6 bases). CDR3 size: 14 residues. Trimming cost V 6 bases and J 4 bases, with 12 bases left between them. Germline V gene lookup returns CDR1 MGHRA and CDR2 YSYEKL.

This clone has only one observation. The chain has TRBV7-2 and TRBJ1-5, with D hard to call. In germline, CDR1 is SGHTA, CDR2 FQGNSA. The CDR3 spans 15 residues. V was cut by 0 bases and J by 0 bases, with 6 bases left in between. Written as DNA, the CDR3 is TGTGCCAGCAGCTTAGCAGGAGCTAGCAATCAGCCCCAGCATTTT. Translated: CASSLAGASNQPQHF.

This clone was observed a handful of times. CDR3 coding DNA: TGTGCCAGCAGTTACGTTACGCTACGATATAATTCACCCCTCCACTTT. It yields the protein CASSYVTLRYNSPLHF. V and J are TRBV6-5 and TRBJ1-6; D unclear. Germline V lookup: CDR1 MNHEY, CDR2 SVGAGI. The CDR3 sequence is 16 residues long. V gave up 2 bases and J gave up 4 bases, with 12 bases separating them.

The chain couples TRBV6-4 to TRBJ2-1, with 8 bases aligning to TRBD1. Trimming removed 6 bases from V and 5 bases from J; junction bases left unmatched: 6. This CDR3 contains 14 residues. Per germline, CDR1 MRHNA and CDR2 SNTAGT. CDR3 loop: CASSRDRSNNEQFF. The CDR3 bases are TGTGCCAGCAGCCGGGACAGGAGTAACAATGAGCAGTTCTTC.

This sequence joins TRBV5-4 and TRBJ1-6, with 9 bases lining up with TRBD1. The J segment lost 7 bases and the V segment lost 4 bases, leaving 6 bases of the junction unmatched. The length of the CDR3 is 15 residues. Germline CDR1 SGHNT, CDR2 YYREEE (reference sequence). The CDR3 sequence is CASSLLGTGNSPLHF. The CDR3 bases are TGTGCCAGCAGCCTTCTGGGGACAGGGAATTCACCCCTCCACTTT.